This TCR beta chain emerged from a study of beta chain features in type 1 diabetes. Notes on the study in general: Type 1 diabetes patients showed a moderate but significant shortening of TCRB CDR3s in all four CD4+ subsets. There was a possibility that cDNA sequencing over-represented cells with high TCR expression.

Expressed TCRB transcripts were sequenced because the entire RNA isolate underwent reverse transcription. Sequencing used immunoSEQ multiplex PCR; TCRdb keeps in-frame clones, though not all of them. The data contain some 700,000 clones, roughly 13% of them singletons. Concerning this clone: Its antigen is unidentified.

The CDR3 length is 15 residues. Looked up from germline, CDR1 is SQVTM and CDR2 is ANQGSEA. V shed 5 bases and J shed 5 bases, with 21 bases lying between them. This receptor was taken from a man aged 18 to 30 with type 1 diabetes. V and J are TRBV29-1 and TRBJ2-5; D is unresolved. Sequences were obtained from naive CD4+ T cells from blood. Here the CDR3 reads CSVSYPAMTVETQYF. The CDR3 bases are TGCAGCGTTTCTTACCCAGCGATGACTGTCGAGACCCAGTACTTC.